Following are 6 T cell receptor beta chains from one sample sequenced in a study of T cell responses to AZD1222 COVID-19 vaccine. Repertoires were generated with immunoSEQ multiplex PCR, while TCRdb's copy carries only in-frame clones and drops some. The profile shows approximately 120,000 clones, more than 80% of them singletons. The material was peripheral blood, obtained on day 0 of AZD1222 vaccination. These receptors all stem from an adult in good health.

The CDR3 DNA is TGCGCCAGCAGCAACACTGGGGGGAATGAGCAGTTCTTC. It yields the protein CASSNTGGNEQFF. The chain combines TRBV5-1 with TRBJ2-1; D is possibly TRBD2 (6 bases). Germline lookup yields CDR1 SGHRS and CDR2 YFSETQ. Deletions cut 4 bases from V and 7 bases from J, with 12 bases between. The CDR3 sequence is 13 residues long.

J is TRBJ2-2 and V is TRBV19; no clear D. In germline, CDR1 is LNHDA, CDR2 SQIVND (reference sequence). This CDR3 has 13 residues. Trimming removed 7 bases from V and 5 bases from J, with 11 bases in between. This chain's CDR3 is CASTERWTGELFF. CDR3 nucleotide sequence: TGTGCCAGTACAGAGAGGTGGACCGGGGAGCTGTTTTTT. Complete variable domain (other parts from reference TRBV19 and TRBJ2-2): DGGITQSPKYLFRKEGQNVTLSCEQNLNHDAMYWYRQDPGQGLRLIYYSQIVNDFQKGDIAEGYSVSREKKESFPLTVTSAQKNPTAFYLCASTERWTGELFFGEGSRLTVL.

J is TRBJ1-1 and V is TRBV7-2; weak D call: TRBD1 (5 bases). Germline V CDR1 and CDR2: SGHTA, FQGNSA. The CDR3 has 14 residues. Trimming pared 7 bases from V and 1 base from J, leaving 13 bases between. The chain's CDR3 is CASNMGRGNTEAFF. The CDR3 coding sequence is TGTGCCAGCAATATGGGGAGGGGGAACACTGAAGCTTTCTTT. Full variable domain (remainder filled in from reference TRBV7-2 and TRBJ1-1): GAGVSQSPSNKVTEKGKDVELRCDPISGHTALYWYRQSLGQGLEFLIYFQGNSAPDKSGLPSDRFSAERTGGSVSTLTIQRTQQEDSAVYLCASNMGRGNTEAFFGQGTRLTVV.

V usage is TRBV7-2 and J usage is TRBJ1-2; possibly TRBD1 for D (5 bases). This CDR3 spans 15 amino acids. CDR1 and CDR2 (germline): SGHTA, FQGNSA. V was clipped by 6 bases and J by 2 bases, with 16 bases between them. CDR3 coding DNA: TGTGCCAGCAGTCCCTCCTCTGGGGGAAACTATGGCTACACCTTC. Protein: CASSPSSGGNYGYTF.

The chain uses TRBV30 and TRBJ2-7; D unresolved. There are 11 residues in the CDR3. The germline V gene encodes CDR1 GTSNPN and CDR2 SVGIG (reference sequence). Trimming took 3 bases from V and 4 from J, leaving 7 bases between them. CDR3 protein: CAWREAYEQYF. The CDR3 DNA sequence: TGTGCCTGGAGAGAGGCTTACGAGCAGTACTTC.

The chain links TRBV13 to TRBJ2-4; possible D gene TRBD1, 5 bases. This CDR3 is 14 amino acids long. Per the germline V gene, CDR1 is PRHDT and CDR2 is FYEKMQ (reference sequence). V lost 3 bases and J lost 8, with 14 bases in between. The CDR3 nucleotides read TGTGCCAGCAGCTTGACTGAGAAGGGGTACATTCAGTACTTC. Its protein product is CASSLTEKGYIQYF. The full variable domain, in which reference TRBV13 and TRBJ2-4 provide the parts outside the CDR3, is AAGVIQSPRHLIKEKRETATLKCYPIPRHDTVYWYQQGPGQDPQFLISFYEKMQSDKGSIPDRFSAQQFSDYHSELNMSSLELGDSALYFCASSLTEKGYIQYFGAGTRLSVL.